This T cell receptor (beta chain) appears in the sequencing data of a study of T cells in localized non-small cell lung cancer. TCRdb keeps only in-frame clones here, not all; method: immunoSEQ multiplex PCR. The sample includes fewer than 50,000 clones, around 83% of them seen just once. Regarding the study as a whole: There were a median 57 of the top 100 tumor clones appearing in adjacent lung. Longer overall survival was linked to higher blood T cell density.

Germline V gene sequence: CDR1 SGHNT, CDR2 YYREEE (reference sequence). V dropped 5 bases and J dropped 11 bases, with 17 bases sitting between them. The length of the CDR3 is 14 residues. A remark on this clone: Its antigen remains unknown.

The material was PBMCs, obtained before any cancer treatment. The gene calls are TRBV5-4 and TRBJ1-6, with no clear D. This receptor was taken from a man aged 35-75 years with stage II lung adenocarcinoma. CDR3 region: CASRQGIPGAPLHF. As DNA, the CDR3 is TGTGCCAGCAGACAAGGGATTCCGGGTGCACCCCTCCACTTT.